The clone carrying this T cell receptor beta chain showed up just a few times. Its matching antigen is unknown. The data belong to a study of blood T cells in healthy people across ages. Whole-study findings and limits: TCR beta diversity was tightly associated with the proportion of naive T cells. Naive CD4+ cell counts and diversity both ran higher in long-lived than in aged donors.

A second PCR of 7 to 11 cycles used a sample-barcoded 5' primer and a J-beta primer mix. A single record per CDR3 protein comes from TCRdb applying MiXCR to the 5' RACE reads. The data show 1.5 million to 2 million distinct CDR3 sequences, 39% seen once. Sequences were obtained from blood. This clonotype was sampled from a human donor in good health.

DNA for the CDR3: TGTGCCAGCAGCTTAACGGGGGCCCAGTACTTC. Translated, it gives CASSLTGAQYF. The rearrangement links TRBV7-2 to TRBJ2-5; a weak D match, TRBD2 (6 bases). The CDR3 totals 11 residues. Germline assignment: CDR1 SGHTA and CDR2 FQGNSA. Deletions cut 2 bases from V and 9 bases from J, with 7 bases between.